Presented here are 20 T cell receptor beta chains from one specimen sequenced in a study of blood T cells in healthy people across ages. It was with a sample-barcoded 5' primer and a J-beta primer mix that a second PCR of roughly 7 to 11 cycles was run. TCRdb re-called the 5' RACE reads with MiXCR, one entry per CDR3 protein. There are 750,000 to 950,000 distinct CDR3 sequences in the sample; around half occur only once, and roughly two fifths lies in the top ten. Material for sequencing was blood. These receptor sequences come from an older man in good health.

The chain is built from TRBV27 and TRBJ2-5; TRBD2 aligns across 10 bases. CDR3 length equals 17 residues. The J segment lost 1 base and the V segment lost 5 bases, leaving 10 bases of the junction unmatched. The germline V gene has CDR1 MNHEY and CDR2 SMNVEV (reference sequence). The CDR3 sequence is CASSPQTSGYAQETQYF. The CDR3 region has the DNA TGTGCCAGCAGTCCACAGACTAGCGGGTACGCCCAAGAGACCCAGTACTTC.

Here the CDR3 DNA reads TGTGCCAGCAGCAGAGGGGCTAGCTCCTACAATGAGCAGTACTTC. The encoded protein is CASSRGASSYNEQYF. The genes are TRBV21-1 and TRBJ2-1. The J call may be mistaken, given a closer DNA end match to TRBJ2-7. TRBV21-1 is assigned pseudogene status. CDR3 length: 15 amino acids.

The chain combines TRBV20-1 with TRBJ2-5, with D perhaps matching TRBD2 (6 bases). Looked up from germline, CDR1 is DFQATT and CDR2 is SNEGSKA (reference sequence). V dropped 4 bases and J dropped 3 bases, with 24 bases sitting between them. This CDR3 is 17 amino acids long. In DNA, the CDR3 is TGCAGTGCTATTAGGGACTCAACGGACCTCGGGGAAGAGACCCAGTACTTC. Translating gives CSAIRDSTDLGEETQYF.

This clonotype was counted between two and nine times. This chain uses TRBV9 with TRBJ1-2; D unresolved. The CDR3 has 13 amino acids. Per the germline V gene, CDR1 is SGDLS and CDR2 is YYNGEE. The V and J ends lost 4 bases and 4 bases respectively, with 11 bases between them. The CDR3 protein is CASSPVGGYGYTF. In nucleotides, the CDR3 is TGTGCCAGCAGCCCGGTCGGCGGCTATGGCTACACCTTC.

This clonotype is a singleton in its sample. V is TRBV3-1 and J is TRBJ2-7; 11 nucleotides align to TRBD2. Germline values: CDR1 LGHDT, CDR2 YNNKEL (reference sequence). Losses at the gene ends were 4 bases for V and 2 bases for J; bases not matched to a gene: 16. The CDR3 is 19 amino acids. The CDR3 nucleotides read TGTGCCAGCAGCCCAATTTCCGGGCTAGCGGGAGGCCAGACCTACGAGCAGTACTTC. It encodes CASSPISGLAGGQTYEQYF.

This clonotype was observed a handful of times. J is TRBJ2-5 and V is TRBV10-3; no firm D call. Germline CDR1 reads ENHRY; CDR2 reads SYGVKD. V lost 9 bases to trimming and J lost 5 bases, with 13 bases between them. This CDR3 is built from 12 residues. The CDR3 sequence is CAIKGSGETQYF. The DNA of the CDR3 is TGTGCCATTAAAGGTTCCGGGGAGACCCAGTACTTC.

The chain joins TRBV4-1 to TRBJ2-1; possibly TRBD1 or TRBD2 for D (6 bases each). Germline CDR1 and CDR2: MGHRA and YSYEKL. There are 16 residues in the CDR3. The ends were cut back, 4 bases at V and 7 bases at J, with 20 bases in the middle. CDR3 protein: CASSPWATEGGNEQFF. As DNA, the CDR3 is TGCGCCAGCAGCCCTTGGGCAACGGAGGGGGGAAATGAGCAGTTCTTC.

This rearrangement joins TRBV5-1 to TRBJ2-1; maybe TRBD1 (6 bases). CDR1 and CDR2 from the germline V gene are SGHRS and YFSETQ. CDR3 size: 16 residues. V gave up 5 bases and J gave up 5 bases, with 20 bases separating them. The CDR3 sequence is CASRNRQEHTDNEQFF. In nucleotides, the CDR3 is TGCGCCAGCAGAAACCGACAGGAACATACTGACAATGAGCAGTTCTTC. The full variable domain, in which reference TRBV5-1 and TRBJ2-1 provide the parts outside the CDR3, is KAGVTQTPRYLIKTRGQQVTLSCSPISGHRSVSWYQQTPGQGLQFLFEYFSETQRNKGNFPGRFSGRQFSNSRSEMNVSTLELGDSALYLCASRNRQEHTDNEQFFGPGTRLTVL.

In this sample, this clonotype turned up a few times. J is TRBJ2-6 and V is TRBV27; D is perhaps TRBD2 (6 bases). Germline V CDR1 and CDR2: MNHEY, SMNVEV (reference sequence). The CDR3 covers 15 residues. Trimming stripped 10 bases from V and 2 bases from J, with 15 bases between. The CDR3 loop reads CATGRGKPGANVLTF. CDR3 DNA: TGTGCCACCGGACGGGGGAAACCTGGGGCCAACGTCCTGACTTTC.

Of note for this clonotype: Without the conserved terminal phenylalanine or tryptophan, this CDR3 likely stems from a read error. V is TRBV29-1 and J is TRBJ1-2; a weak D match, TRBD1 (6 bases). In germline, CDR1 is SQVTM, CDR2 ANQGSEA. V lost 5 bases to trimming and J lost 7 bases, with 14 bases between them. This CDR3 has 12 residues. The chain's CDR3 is CSVIGGGGGYTL. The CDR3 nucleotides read TGCAGCGTTATAGGAGGGGGAGGTGGCTACACCTTA.

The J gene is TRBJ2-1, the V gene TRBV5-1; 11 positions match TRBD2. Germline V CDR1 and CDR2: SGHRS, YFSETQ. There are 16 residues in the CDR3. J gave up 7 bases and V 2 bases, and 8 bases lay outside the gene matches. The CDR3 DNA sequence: TGCGCCAGCAGCTTACTTAGCGGGAGGGCAGGTAATGAGCAGTTCTTC. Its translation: CASSLLSGRAGNEQFF.

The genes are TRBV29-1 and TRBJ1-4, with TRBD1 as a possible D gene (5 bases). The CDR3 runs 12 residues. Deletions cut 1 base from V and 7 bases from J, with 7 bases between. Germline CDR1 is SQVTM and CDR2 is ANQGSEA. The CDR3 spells CSVEGGGEKLFF. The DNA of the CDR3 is TGCAGCGTTGAAGGGGGCGGTGAAAAACTGTTTTTT. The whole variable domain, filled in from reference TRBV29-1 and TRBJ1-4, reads SAVISQKPSRDICQRGTSLTIQCQVDSQVTMMFWYRQQPGQSLTLIATANQGSEATYESGFVIDKFPISRPNLTFSTLTVSNMSPEDSSIYLCSVEGGGEKLFFGSGTQLSVL.

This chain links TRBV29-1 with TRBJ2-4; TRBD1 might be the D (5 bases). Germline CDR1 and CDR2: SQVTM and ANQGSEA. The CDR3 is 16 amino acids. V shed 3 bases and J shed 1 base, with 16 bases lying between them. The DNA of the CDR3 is TGCAGCGTTGAGAACAAGGGGCAGGGTGCCAAAAACATTCAGTACTTC. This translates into CSVENKGQGAKNIQYF.

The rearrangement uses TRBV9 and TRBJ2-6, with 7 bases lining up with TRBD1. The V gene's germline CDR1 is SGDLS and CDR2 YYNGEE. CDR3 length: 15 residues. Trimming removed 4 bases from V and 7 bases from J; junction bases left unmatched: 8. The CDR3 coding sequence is TGTGCCAGCAGCCCCCGACAGGGCCGAGCCAACGTCCTGACTTTC. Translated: CASSPRQGRANVLTF.

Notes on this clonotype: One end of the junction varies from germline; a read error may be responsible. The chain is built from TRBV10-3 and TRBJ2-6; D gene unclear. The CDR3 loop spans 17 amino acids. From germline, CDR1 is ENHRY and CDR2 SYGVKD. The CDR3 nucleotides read TGTGCCATCAGCGAGTCGAGCCCGACCTCTGGGGCCAACGTCCTGACTTTC. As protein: CAISESSPTSGANVLTF.

CDR3 sequence reads: CASRLVNEQFF. In nucleotides, the CDR3 is TGTGCCAGCAGACTAGTCAATGAGCAGTTCTTC. V is TRBV2 and J is TRBJ2-1, with a weak D call TRBD2 (5 bases). This CDR3 contains 11 residues. V lost 6 bases to trimming and J lost 6 bases, with 6 bases between them. The germline V gene has CDR1 SNHLY and CDR2 FYNNEI.

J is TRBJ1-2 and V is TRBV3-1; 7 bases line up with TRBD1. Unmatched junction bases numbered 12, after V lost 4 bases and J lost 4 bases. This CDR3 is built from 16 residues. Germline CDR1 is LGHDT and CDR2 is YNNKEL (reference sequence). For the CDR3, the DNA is TGTGCCAGCAGCCCCGGGCGGGACAGTCGCCTCTATGGCTACACCTTC. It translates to CASSPGRDSRLYGYTF.

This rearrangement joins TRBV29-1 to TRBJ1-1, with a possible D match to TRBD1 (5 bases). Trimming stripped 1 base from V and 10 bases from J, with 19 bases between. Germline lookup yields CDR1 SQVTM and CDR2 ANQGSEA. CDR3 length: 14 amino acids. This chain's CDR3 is CSVEAQNGGGVAFF. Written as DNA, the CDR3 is TGCAGCGTTGAAGCCCAAAACGGGGGAGGTGTAGCTTTCTTT.

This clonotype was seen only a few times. As DNA, the CDR3 is TGTGCCAGCAGTTACTCCCTCAGCGGGATAAGCTCCTACGAGCAGTACTTC. This codes for CASSYSLSGISSYEQYF. V and J are TRBV6-5 and TRBJ2-7; 7 nucleotides line up with TRBD2. CDR3 length: 17 amino acids. V shed 0 bases, J shed 0 bases, and the junction held 8 bases outside the gene matches. Germline CDR1 and CDR2: MNHEY and SVGAGI.

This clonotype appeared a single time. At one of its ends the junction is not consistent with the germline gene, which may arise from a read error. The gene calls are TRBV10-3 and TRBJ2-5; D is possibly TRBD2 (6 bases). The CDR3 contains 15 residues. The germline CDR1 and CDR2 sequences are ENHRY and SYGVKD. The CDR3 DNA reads TGTGCCATCAGTGAGGCGAGCGCGGGAAAAGAGGCCCAGTACTTC. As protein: CAISEASAGKEAQYF.